This TCR beta chain was captured by sequencing in a study of shared clonotypes between healthy human individuals. Whole-study results and caveats: Relative to their counterparts shared across all four donors, non-shared clonotypes exhibited diminished generation probabilities.

Concerning this clone: Its antigen is not known.

The V gene's germline CDR1 is MNHNY and CDR2 SVGAGI (reference sequence). CDR3 length: 16 residues. The V end was cut by 5 bases, the J end by 0 bases, with 14 bases between. Measured with immunoSEQ multiplex PCR; TCRdb has only the in-frame clones, and not every one. This sample yields under 600,000 clones, of which about 96% are seen a single time; about 0.068% belongs to the top ten. The chain is built from TRBV6-6 and TRBJ2-4, with TRBD2 as a possible D gene (7 bases). Sequencing was performed on naive CD4+ T cells sorted from blood. Subset reported: CD45RA+ positively selected. The receptor comes from a woman in her twenties or thirties in good health. CDR3 loop: CASSNLGGLAKNIQYF. The CDR3 DNA follows: TGTGCCAGCAGTAACTTGGGGGGGCTAGCCAAAAACATTCAGTACTTC.